This TCR beta chain was retrieved from a study of blood T cell repertoires in COVID-19. Study-wide background: Samples of COVID-19 (acute and convalescent) were obtained from the United States, Italy and Spain. T cells, B-cell-depleted T cells, or PBMCs supplied cDNA or gDNA.

Germline assignment: CDR1 SEHNR and CDR2 FQNEAQ (reference sequence). This CDR3 comprises 15 residues. V dropped 5 bases and J dropped 7 bases, with 15 bases sitting between them. The authors' processing: Quantification of nucleated cells was approximated via reference gene primer amplification. Libraries were prepared by immunoSEQ multiplex PCR; TCRdb keeps only in-frame clonotypes and omits some of them. Clonal size and the V and J genes are those of that table, whereas D and trimming came from the DNA. The sample has more than 300,000 clones, 85% to 95% seen once; the top ten hold about 4%. Only one count was recorded for this clone. Exposed enrollees encountered a COVID-19 case at some point within 2 weeks before study entry.

The sample consisted of PBMCs or T cells enriched from blood (not recorded which). This rearrangement joins TRBV7-9 to TRBJ1-6; D may be TRBD1 (5 bases). The source of this sequence is a woman aged 25 to 39 who had been exposed to COVID-19. This chain's CDR3 is CASSVTRVGNSPLHF. The DNA for the CDR3 is TGTGCCAGCAGCGTCACCAGGGTCGGGAATTCACCCCTCCACTTT.